This T cell receptor (beta chain) was identified in a study of PD-1 blockade in classical Hodgkin lymphoma. The time point was: newly diagnosed, previously untreated cHL patient sample. Magnetic negative selection served to purify CD4+ T cells out of PBMCs that had been thawed. Data came from immunoSEQ multiplex PCR; TCRdb stores just in-frame clones and leaves some out. The table has tens of thousands of clones, about nine tenths seen once; the top ten hold 0.95% to 1.5%. This CDR3 has 18 amino acids. J gave up 7 bases and V 0 bases, and 7 bases lay outside the gene matches. Germline values: CDR1 SGHRS, CDR2 YFSETQ.

The sample taken for sequencing was CD4+ T cells from blood. This sequence originates from a human donor with classical Hodgkin lymphoma. The chain joins TRBV5-1 to TRBJ2-1, with 16 bases matching TRBD2. CDR3 residues: CASSLGGTSGRAGNEQFF. CDR3 coding DNA: TGCGCCAGCAGCTTGGGGGGGACTAGCGGGAGGGCCGGAAATGAGCAGTTCTTC.